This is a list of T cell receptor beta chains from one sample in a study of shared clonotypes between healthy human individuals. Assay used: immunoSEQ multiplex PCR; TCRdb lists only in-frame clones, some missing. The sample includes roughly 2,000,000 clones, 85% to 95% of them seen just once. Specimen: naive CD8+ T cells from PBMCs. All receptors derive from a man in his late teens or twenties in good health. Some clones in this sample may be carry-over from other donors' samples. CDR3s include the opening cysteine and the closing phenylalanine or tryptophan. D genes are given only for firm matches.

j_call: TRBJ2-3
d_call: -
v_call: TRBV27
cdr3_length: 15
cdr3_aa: CASSPLVSSTDTQYF
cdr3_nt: TGTGCCAGCAGCCCCCTAGTATCTAGCACAGATACGCAGTATTTT

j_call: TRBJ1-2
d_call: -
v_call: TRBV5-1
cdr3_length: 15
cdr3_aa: CASSLAIADSYGYTF
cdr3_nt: TGCGCCAGCAGCTTGGCCATCGCGGACAGCTATGGCTACACCTTC

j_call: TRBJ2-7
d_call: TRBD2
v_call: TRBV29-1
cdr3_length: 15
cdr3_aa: CSVRIAGDPFYEQYF
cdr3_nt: TGCAGCGTTAGGATAGCGGGAGACCCCTTCTACGAGCAGTACTTC

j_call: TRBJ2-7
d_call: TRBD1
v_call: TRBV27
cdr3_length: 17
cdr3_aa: CASSNSQQGRSYYEQYF
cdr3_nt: TGTGCCAGCAGTAACAGCCAACAGGGGCGGTCCTACTACGAGCAGTACTTC

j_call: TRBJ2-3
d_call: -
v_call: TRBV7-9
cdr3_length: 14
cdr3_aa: CASSLQVGSDTQYF
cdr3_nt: TGTGCCAGCAGCTTACAAGTGGGTTCGGATACGCAGTATTTT

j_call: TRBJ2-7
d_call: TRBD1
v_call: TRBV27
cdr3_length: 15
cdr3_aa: CASSLLGTGRVEQYF
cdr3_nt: TGTGCCAGCAGTTTACTAGGGACAGGGAGGGTCGAGCAGTACTTC

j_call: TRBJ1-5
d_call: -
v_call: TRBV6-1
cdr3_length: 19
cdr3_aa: CASSEQLGGRIYSNQPQHF
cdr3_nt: TGTGCCAGCAGTGAACAATTAGGGGGACGGATTTATAGCAATCAGCCCCAGCATTTT

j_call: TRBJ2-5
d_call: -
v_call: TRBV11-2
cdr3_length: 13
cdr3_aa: CASSPRGEETQYF
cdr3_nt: TGTGCCAGCAGCCCCCGAGGGGAAGAGACCCAGTACTTC

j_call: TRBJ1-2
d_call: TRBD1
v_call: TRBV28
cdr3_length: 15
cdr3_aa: CASSLDREANYGYTF
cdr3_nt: TGTGCCAGCAGTCTCGACAGGGAGGCTAACTATGGCTACACCTTC

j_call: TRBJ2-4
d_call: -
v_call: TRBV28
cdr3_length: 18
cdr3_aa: CASSPPLYPGHYQNIQYF
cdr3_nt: TGTGCCAGCAGTCCTCCGCTCTATCCGGGACACTATCAAAACATTCAGTACTTC

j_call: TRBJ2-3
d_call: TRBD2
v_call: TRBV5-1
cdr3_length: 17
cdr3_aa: CASSLEEVSGRTDTQYF
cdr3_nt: TGCGCCAGCAGCTTGGAAGAGGTTAGCGGGAGGACAGATACGCAGTATTTT

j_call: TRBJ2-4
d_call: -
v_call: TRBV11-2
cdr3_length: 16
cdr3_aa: CASSSPSTGAKNIQYF
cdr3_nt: TGTGCCAGCAGCTCCCCTAGCACTGGGGCCAAAAACATTCAGTACTTC

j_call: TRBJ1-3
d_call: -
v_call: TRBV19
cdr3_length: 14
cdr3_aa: CASSSRDQELAIYF
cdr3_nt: TGTGCCAGTAGTAGCCGGGACCAAGAACTTGCCATATATTTT

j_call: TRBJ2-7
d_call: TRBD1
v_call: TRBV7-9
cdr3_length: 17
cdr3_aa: CASSQTYRGRSSYEQYF
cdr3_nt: TGTGCCAGCAGCCAGACGTACAGGGGCCGTAGCTCCTACGAGCAGTACTTC

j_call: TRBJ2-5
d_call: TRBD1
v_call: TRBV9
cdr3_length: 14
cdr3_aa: CASSVGTGQETQYF
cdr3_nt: TGTGCCAGCAGCGTAGGGACAGGGCAAGAGACCCAGTACTTC

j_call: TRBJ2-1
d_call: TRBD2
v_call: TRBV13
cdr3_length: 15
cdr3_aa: CASSLGRLAGGEQFF
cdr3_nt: TGTGCCAGCAGCTTAGGGAGACTAGCGGGAGGCGAGCAGTTCTTC

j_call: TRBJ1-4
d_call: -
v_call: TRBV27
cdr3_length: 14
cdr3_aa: CASRRAGSNEKLFF
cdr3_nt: TGTGCCAGCAGGCGGGCAGGGTCTAATGAAAAACTGTTTTTT

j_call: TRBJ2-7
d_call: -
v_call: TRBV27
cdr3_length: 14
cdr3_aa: CASTSTRGSYEQYF
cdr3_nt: TGTGCCAGCACCTCAACCAGGGGATCCTACGAGCAGTACTTC